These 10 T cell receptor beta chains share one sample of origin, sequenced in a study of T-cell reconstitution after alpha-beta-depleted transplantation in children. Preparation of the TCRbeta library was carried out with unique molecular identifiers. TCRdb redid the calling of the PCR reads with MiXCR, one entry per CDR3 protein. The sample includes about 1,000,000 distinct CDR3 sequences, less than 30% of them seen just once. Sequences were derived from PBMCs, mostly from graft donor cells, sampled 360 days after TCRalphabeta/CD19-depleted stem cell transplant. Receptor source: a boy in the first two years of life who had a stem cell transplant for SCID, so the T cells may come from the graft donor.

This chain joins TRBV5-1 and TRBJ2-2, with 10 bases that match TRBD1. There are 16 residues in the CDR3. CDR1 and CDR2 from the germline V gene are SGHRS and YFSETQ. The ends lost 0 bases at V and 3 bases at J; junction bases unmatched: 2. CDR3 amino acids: CASSLEGQGYTGELFF. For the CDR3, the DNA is TGCGCCAGCAGCTTGGAGGGACAGGGGTACACCGGGGAGCTGTTTTTT.

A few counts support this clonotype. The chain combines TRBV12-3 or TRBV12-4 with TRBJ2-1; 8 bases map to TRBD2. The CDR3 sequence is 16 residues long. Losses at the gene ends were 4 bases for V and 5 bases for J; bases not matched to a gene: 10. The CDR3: CASSSPGTRSHNEQFF. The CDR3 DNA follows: TGTGCCAGCAGTTCTCCCGGGACTAGATCTCACAATGAGCAGTTCTTC.

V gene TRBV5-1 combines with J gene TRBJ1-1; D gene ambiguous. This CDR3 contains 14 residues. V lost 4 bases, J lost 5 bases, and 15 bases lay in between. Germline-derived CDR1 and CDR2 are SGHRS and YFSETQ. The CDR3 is CASSIYIGGTEAFF. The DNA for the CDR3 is TGCGCCAGCAGCATATACATCGGAGGTACTGAAGCTTTCTTT.

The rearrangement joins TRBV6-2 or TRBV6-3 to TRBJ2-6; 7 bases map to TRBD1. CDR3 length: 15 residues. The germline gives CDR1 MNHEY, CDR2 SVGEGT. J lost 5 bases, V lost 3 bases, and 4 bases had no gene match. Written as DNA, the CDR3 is TGTGCCAGCAGTTATGGGGACAGCTGGGCCAACGTCCTGACTTTC. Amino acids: CASSYGDSWANVLTF.

The CDR3, as DNA: TGCAGTGCTAGAGCCCAACTCTCTGGAAACACCATATATTTT. It encodes CSARAQLSGNTIYF. The chain employs TRBV20-1 and TRBJ1-3, with D hard to call. Germline V gives CDR1 DFQATT, CDR2 SNEGSKA (reference sequence). Trimming removed 1 base at V and 0 bases at J, with 7 bases between. There are 14 residues in the CDR3.

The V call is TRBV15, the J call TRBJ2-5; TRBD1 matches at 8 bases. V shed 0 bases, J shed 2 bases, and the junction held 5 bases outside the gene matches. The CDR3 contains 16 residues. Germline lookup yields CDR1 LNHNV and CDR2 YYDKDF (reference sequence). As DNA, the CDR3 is TGTGCCACCAGCAGAGATATAACAGGGGGGCAAGAGACCCAGTACTTC. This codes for CATSRDITGGQETQYF.

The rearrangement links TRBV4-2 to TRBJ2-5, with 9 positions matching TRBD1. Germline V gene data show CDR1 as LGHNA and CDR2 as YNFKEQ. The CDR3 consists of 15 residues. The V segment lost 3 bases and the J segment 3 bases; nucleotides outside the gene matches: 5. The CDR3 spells CASSQAGTGKETQYF. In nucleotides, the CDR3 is TGTGCCAGCAGCCAGGCCGGGACAGGGAAAGAGACCCAGTACTTC.

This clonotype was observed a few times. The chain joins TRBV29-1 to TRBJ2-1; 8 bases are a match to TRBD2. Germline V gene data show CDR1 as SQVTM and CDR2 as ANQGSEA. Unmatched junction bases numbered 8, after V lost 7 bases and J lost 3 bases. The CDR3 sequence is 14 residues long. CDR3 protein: CSGETSGYYNEQFF. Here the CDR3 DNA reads TGCAGCGGGGAAACTAGCGGTTACTACAATGAGCAGTTCTTC.

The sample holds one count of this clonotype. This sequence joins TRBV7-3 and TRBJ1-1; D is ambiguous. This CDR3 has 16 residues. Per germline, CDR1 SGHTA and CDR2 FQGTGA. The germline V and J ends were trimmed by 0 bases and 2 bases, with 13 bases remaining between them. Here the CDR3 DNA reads TGTGCCAGCAGCTTAACAGGGAGAGTCGAAAACACTGAAGCTTTCTTT. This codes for CASSLTGRVENTEAFF.

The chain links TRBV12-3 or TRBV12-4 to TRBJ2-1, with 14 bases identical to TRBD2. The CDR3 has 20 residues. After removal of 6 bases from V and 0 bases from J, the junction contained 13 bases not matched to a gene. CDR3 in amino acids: CASRTTIRLAGGSSYNEQFF. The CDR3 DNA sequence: TGTGCCAGCAGAACAACGATCCGACTAGCGGGGGGGAGCTCCTACAATGAGCAGTTCTTC.